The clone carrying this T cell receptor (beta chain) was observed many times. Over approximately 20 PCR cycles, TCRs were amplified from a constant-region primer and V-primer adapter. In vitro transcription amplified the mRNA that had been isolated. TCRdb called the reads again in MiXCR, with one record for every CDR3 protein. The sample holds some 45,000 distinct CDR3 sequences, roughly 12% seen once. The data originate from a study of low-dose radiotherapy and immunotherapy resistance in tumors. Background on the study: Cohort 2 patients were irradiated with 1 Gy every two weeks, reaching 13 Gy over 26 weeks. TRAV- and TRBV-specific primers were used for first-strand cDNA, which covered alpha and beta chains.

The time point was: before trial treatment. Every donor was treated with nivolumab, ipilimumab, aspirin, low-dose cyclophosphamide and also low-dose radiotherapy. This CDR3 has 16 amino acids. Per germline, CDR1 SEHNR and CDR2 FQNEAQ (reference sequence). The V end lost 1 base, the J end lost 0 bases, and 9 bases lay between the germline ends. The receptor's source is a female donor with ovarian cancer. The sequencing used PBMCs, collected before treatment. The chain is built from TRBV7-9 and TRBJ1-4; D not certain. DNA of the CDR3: TGTGCCAGCAGCTTAGTTTCAGGAGCAACTAATGAAAAACTGTTTTTT. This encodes CASSLVSGATNEKLFF.